A single sample gave rise to the 27 T cell receptor beta chains below, sequenced in a study of control samples from healthy donors and cancer patients. Profiling relied on immunoSEQ multiplex PCR, and the TCRdb table lists in-frame clones only, not all of them. The table lists 80,000 to 100,000 clones, over 85% of them singletons. Sequenced material: blood. These TCRs come from a human donor in good health. The donor label of this sample is uncertain.

V gene TRBV6-4 combines with J gene TRBJ2-5, with unresolved D. The CDR3 runs 12 residues. Germline V CDR1 and CDR2: MRHNA, SNTAGT. The ends were cut back, 10 bases at V and 7 bases at J, with 16 bases in the middle. The CDR3 is CATNPGRATQYF. Written as DNA, the CDR3 is TGTGCCACGAACCCAGGAAGAGCGACCCAGTACTTC.

The chain couples TRBV10-3 to TRBJ1-1, with D uncertain. The CDR3 runs 12 residues. Germline CDR1 ENHRY, CDR2 SYGVKD. V lost 8 bases and J 5 bases, leaving 12 bases between the germline ends. The CDR3 protein is CAIGSDSTEAFF. CDR3 in DNA: TGTGCCATCGGCAGTGATTCAACTGAAGCTTTCTTT.

This chain links TRBV3-1 (or the pseudogene TRBV3-2) with TRBJ2-1; D perhaps matches TRBD1 (5 bases). The V gene's germline CDR1 is LGHDT and CDR2 YNNKEL (reference sequence). Trimming removed 5 bases at V and 2 bases at J, with 13 bases between. This CDR3 spans 15 amino acids. CDR3 protein: CASSSLRTPYNEQFF. CDR3 coding DNA: TGTGCCAGCAGCTCCCTGCGGACACCCTACAATGAGCAGTTCTTC.

The chain links TRBV30 to TRBJ2-2; no definite D call. V lost 0 bases and J 6 bases, leaving 8 bases between the germline ends. The CDR3 length is 13 residues. The germline V gene encodes CDR1 GTSNPN and CDR2 SVGIG (reference sequence). This chain's CDR3 is CAWSVGLPGELFF. CDR3 DNA sequence: TGTGCCTGGAGTGTAGGGCTCCCCGGGGAGCTGTTTTTT.

The rearrangement uses TRBV3-1 (or the pseudogene TRBV3-2) and TRBJ2-2; D perhaps matches TRBD2 (6 bases). CDR3 length: 16 amino acids. CDR1 LGHDT and CDR2 YNNKEL come from the germline V gene (reference sequence). The ends were cut back, 1 base at V and 1 base at J, with 10 bases in the middle. The CDR3 DNA is TGTGCCAGCAGCCAAGGGTGGCGGGGGAACACCGGGGAGCTGTTTTTT. This sequence encodes CASSQGWRGNTGELFF.

This clone was seen a single time. The same CDR3 arises from other DNA sequences in this sample as well. The chain employs TRBV19 and TRBJ2-5, with no clear D. The germline gives CDR1 LNHDA, CDR2 SQIVND (reference sequence). Trimming shortened V by 3 bases and J by 4 bases, and 9 bases separated the two germline ends. The CDR3 runs 13 residues. Here the CDR3 reads CASSITSRETQYF. In DNA form, the CDR3 reads TGTGCCAGTAGTATTACCAGCCGAGAGACCCAGTACTTC.

The chain combines TRBV10-3 with TRBJ1-1, with 7 bases fitting TRBD1. Trimming removed 0 bases from V and 3 bases from J; junction bases left unmatched: 4. The CDR3 is made up of 15 amino acids. Germline V gene data show CDR1 as ENHRY and CDR2 as SYGVKD. In DNA form, the CDR3 reads TGTGCCATCAGTGAGTCGACAGGGCAGTACACTGAAGCTTTCTTT. This encodes CAISESTGQYTEAFF.

This clone came up once. This chain uses TRBV12-5 with TRBJ1-4, with a weak D call TRBD1 (5 bases). The CDR3 contains 16 residues. Trimming removed 5 bases at V and 7 bases at J, with 20 bases between. From germline, CDR1 is LGHNT and CDR2 FRNRAP. In DNA, the CDR3 is TGTGCTAGTGGTATCACCTCTGGGGGAGTAGGTGAAAAACTGTTTTTT. This gives the protein CASGITSGGVGEKLFF.

The rearrangement uses TRBV5-5 and TRBJ1-5, with TRBD1 matching 8 bases. From germline, CDR1 is SGHKS and CDR2 YYEKEE (reference sequence). J was trimmed by 0 bases and V by 4 bases; bases with no gene match: 9. The CDR3 sequence is 17 residues long. As DNA, the CDR3 is TGTGCCAGCAGCCGCCCGGGACAGGACAATAGCAATCAGCCCCAGCATTTT. It codes for CASSRPGQDNSNQPQHF.

The gene calls are TRBV12-5 and TRBJ2-3; 9 bases are shared with TRBD1. The V and J ends lost 5 bases and 4 bases, in that order; junction bases with no gene match: 7. The CDR3 has 15 amino acids. Germline V CDR1 and CDR2: LGHNT, FRNRAP. CDR3 amino acids: CASGLDRGVADTQYF. The CDR3 coding sequence is TGTGCTAGTGGTCTCGACAGGGGGGTTGCAGATACGCAGTATTTT.

V usage is TRBV2 and J usage is TRBJ2-7; the D gene is possibly TRBD1 (5 bases). The CDR3 totals 14 residues. Germline CDR1 is SNHLY and CDR2 is FYNNEI. With 5 bases removed from V and 6 bases from J, the gap between germline ends came to 17 bases. Written as DNA, the CDR3 is TGTGCCAGCAGTTTGCAGGGTCCTGGATTCGAGCAGTACGTC. Amino acids: CASSLQGPGFEQYV.

This chain connects TRBV19 to TRBJ1-3, with D possibly being TRBD1 (5 bases). The V end lost 0 bases, the J end lost 2 bases, and 11 bases lay between the germline ends. The CDR3 runs to 16 residues. From germline, CDR1 is LNHDA and CDR2 SQIVND (reference sequence). CDR3 residues: CASSIEGPGPGNTIYF. The DNA for the CDR3 is TGTGCCAGTAGTATAGAGGGGCCGGGACCTGGAAACACCATATATTTT. The variable domain in full, completed from reference TRBV19 and TRBJ1-3, reads DGGITQSPKYLFRKEGQNVTLSCEQNLNHDAMYWYRQDPGQGLRLIYYSQIVNDFQKGDIAEGYSVSREKKESFPLTVTSAQKNPTAFYLCASSIEGPGPGNTIYFGEGSWLTVV.

CDR3 loop: CASRPGSTYGYTF. Written as DNA, the CDR3 is TGTGCCAGCAGGCCCGGGTCCACGTATGGCTACACCTTC. The chain couples TRBV6-5 to TRBJ1-2, with D unclear. The V end was cut by 6 bases, the J end by 5 bases, with 13 bases between. The CDR3 has 13 residues. Germline CDR1 reads MNHEY; CDR2 reads SVGAGI.

This sequence joins TRBV27 and TRBJ1-5; 10 nucleotides agree with TRBD1. V was pared by 5 bases and J by 7 bases, with 11 bases of the junction left unmatched. The CDR3 is 16 residues long. Germline V gene sequence: CDR1 MNHEY, CDR2 SMNVEV (reference sequence). The DNA of the CDR3 is TGTGCCAGCAGTGCCTCCCGGACAGGGGGTGGGCAGCCCCAGCATTTT. Encoded protein: CASSASRTGGGQPQHF.

V usage is TRBV19 and J usage is TRBJ1-5; D possibly corresponds to TRBD1 (5 bases). Trimming cost V 3 bases and J 7 bases, with 16 bases left between them. CDR1 is LNHDA, CDR2 SQIVND, per germline (reference sequence). The CDR3 is made up of 15 amino acids. The DNA for the CDR3 is TGTGCCAGTAGTATTTTAAAAGGGGAGATCCAGCCCCAGCATTTT. It codes for CASSILKGEIQPQHF. Full variable domain (rest looked up from reference TRBV19 and TRBJ1-5): DGGITQSPKYLFRKEGQNVTLSCEQNLNHDAMYWYRQDPGQGLRLIYYSQIVNDFQKGDIAEGYSVSREKKESFPLTVTSAQKNPTAFYLCASSILKGEIQPQHFGDGTRLSIL.

V is TRBV5-6 and J is TRBJ2-1; D remains ambiguous. The V end was cut by 4 bases, the J end by 6 bases, with 14 bases between. The germline CDR1 and CDR2 sequences are SGHDT and YYEEEE. The CDR3 spans 14 residues. This CDR3 reads CASSPGPVGNEQFF. CDR3 sequence (DNA): TGTGCCAGCAGCCCGGGTCCAGTGGGCAATGAGCAGTTCTTC.

The J gene is TRBJ2-1, the V gene TRBV24-1, with TRBD1 as a possible D gene (6 bases). The CDR3 is made up of 13 amino acids. Between the trimmed V and J ends, which lost 3 bases and 9 bases, there was a span of 11 bases. Per germline, CDR1 KGHDR and CDR2 SFDVKD. The CDR3 sequence: CATSDHRDSEQFF. CDR3 in DNA: TGTGCCACCAGTGATCACAGGGATTCTGAGCAGTTCTTC.

Only a few counts were recorded for this clone. The V call is TRBV2, the J call TRBJ1-2; a weak D match, TRBD1 (5 bases). Germline V gene data show CDR1 as SNHLY and CDR2 as FYNNEI. The CDR3 extends over 14 amino acids. With 5 bases removed from V and 2 bases from J, the gap between germline ends came to 12 bases. CDR3 protein: CASSRRDLNYGYTF. The CDR3 DNA reads as TGTGCCAGCAGTCGCAGGGATCTAAACTATGGCTACACCTTC.

Note on this clone: A read error may account for a junction end that differs from germline. The chain uses TRBV3-1 (or the pseudogene TRBV3-2) and TRBJ1-1; D ambiguous. Germline lookup yields CDR1 LGHDT and CDR2 YNNKEL (reference sequence). This CDR3 has 14 residues. The CDR3 reads CASSFQLGNAEAFF. DNA of the CDR3: TGTGCCAGCAGCTTCCAGTTGGGGAACGCTGAAGCTTTCTTT.

The chain carries TRBV3-1 (or the pseudogene TRBV3-2) and TRBJ2-2, with D possibly called TRBD1 or TRBD2 (5 bases each). V was cut by 1 base and J by 0 bases, with 9 bases left in between. From germline, CDR1 is LGHDT and CDR2 YNNKEL (reference sequence). This CDR3 has 16 amino acids. DNA for the CDR3: TGTGCCAGCAGCCAAGCCCTGGGGGCGAACACCGGGGAGCTGTTTTTT. This translates into CASSQALGANTGELFF.

The rearrangement uses TRBV7-9 and TRBJ1-3, with 8 bases lining up with TRBD1. The germline gives CDR1 SEHNR, CDR2 FQNEAQ (reference sequence). V shed 5 bases and J 5 bases; nucleotides not matched to a gene: 5. The CDR3 contains 14 residues. Here the CDR3 reads CASSPQGARNTIYF. CDR3 nucleotide sequence: TGTGCCAGCAGCCCGCAGGGGGCGAGAAACACCATATATTTT.

The chain has TRBV12-3 or TRBV12-4 and TRBJ2-5; D is unclear. Trimming pared 2 bases from V and 5 bases from J, leaving 6 bases between. This CDR3 is built from 12 residues. DNA for the CDR3: TGTGCCAGCAGTTTAATCCCGGAGACCCAGTACTTC. Translation: CASSLIPETQYF.

This clone occurred once. V usage is TRBV19 and J usage is TRBJ1-5; the D is unclear. The V gene lost 7 bases and the J gene lost 0 bases, with 10 bases spanning the gap. This CDR3 region has 14 residues. In germline, CDR1 is LNHDA, CDR2 SQIVND (reference sequence). This CDR3 is CASTRVYSNQPQHF. Here the CDR3 DNA reads TGTGCCAGTACGAGGGTTTATAGCAATCAGCCCCAGCATTTT.

This clone has just a few counts. The chain uses TRBV27 and TRBJ1-4, with 8 positions matching TRBD1. The ends lost 3 bases at V and 4 bases at J; junction bases unmatched: 7. The CDR3 is made up of 16 amino acids. Germline values: CDR1 MNHEY, CDR2 SMNVEV (reference sequence). DNA for the CDR3: TGTGCCAGCAGTTTCCGCAACAGGGGGTTTAATGAAAAACTGTTTTTT. It is translated as CASSFRNRGFNEKLFF.

CDR3 loop: CAWTGERNSPLHF. In DNA form, the CDR3 reads TGTGCCTGGACTGGAGAAAGGAATTCACCCCTCCACTTT. The chain recombines TRBV30 with TRBJ1-6; D is uncertain. Germline V lookup: CDR1 GTSNPN, CDR2 SVGIG (reference sequence). The CDR3 length is 13 residues. Trimming took 4 bases from V and 7 from J, leaving 11 bases between them.

The chain has TRBV30 and TRBJ1-1; D is unresolved. The CDR3 has 12 residues. V was clipped by 5 bases and J by 6 bases, with 13 bases between them. The germline V gene encodes CDR1 GTSNPN and CDR2 SVGIG (reference sequence). The CDR3 DNA sequence: TGTGCCTGGTCAAGAAGGGTAGCTGAAGCTTTCTTT. Protein product: CAWSRRVAEAFF.

This clone was found a few times. This rearrangement joins TRBV6-6 to TRBJ1-5, with D maybe TRBD1 (6 bases). This CDR3 comprises 12 residues. Trimming pared 6 bases from V and 6 bases from J, leaving 9 bases between. Per the germline V gene, CDR1 is MNHNY and CDR2 is SVGAGI (reference sequence). The CDR3 loop is CASRQGAQPQHF. DNA of the CDR3: TGTGCCAGCAGACAGGGTGCTCAGCCCCAGCATTTT.